This is a list of T cell receptor beta chains from one sample in a study of beta chain features in type 1 diabetes. The table came from immunoSEQ multiplex PCR; TCRdb's copy has only in-frame clones and leaves some out. This table has 360,000 or so clones, about 20% appearing once. Sequencing was performed on naive CD4+ T cells from blood. The receptors were gathered from a woman younger than 30 in good health. The CDR3 runs from the conserved cysteine through the conserved F or W. The order of the fields is J gene, V gene, clone size, D gene, CDR3 DNA, CDR3 protein. The D gene is left open where the match is weak. Clone size is not always given. Where it is, it says once, few, many or a class for expanded clones.

j_gene: TRBJ2-5
v_gene: TRBV4-2
abundance: -
d_gene: TRBD1
CDR3nt: TGTGCCAGCAGCCCGTCGGGACAGCAAGAGACCCAGTACTTC
CDR3aa: CASSPSGQQETQYF

j_gene: TRBJ1-4
v_gene: TRBV4-1
abundance: -
d_gene: -
CDR3nt: TGCGCCAGCAGTCGTAGGAGCGGGGTGGGGACTAATGAAAAACTGTTTTTT
CDR3aa: CASSRRSGVGTNEKLFF

j_gene: TRBJ1-2
v_gene: TRBV5-1
abundance: few
d_gene: TRBD1
CDR3nt: TGCGCCAGCAGTCGGGACAGGGCCTATGGCTACACCTTC
CDR3aa: CASSRDRAYGYTF

j_gene: TRBJ2-4
v_gene: TRBV2
abundance: -
d_gene: -
CDR3nt: TGTGCCAGCAGGGAACGAGTAGCCAAAAACATTCAGTACTTC
CDR3aa: CASRERVAKNIQYF

j_gene: TRBJ1-5
v_gene: TRBV7-9
abundance: -
d_gene: TRBD1
CDR3nt: TGTGCCAGCAGCTTAGCCCTGGACAGGGGGCACCAGCCCCAGCATTTT
CDR3aa: CASSLALDRGHQPQHF

j_gene: TRBJ2-1
v_gene: TRBV7-9
abundance: few
d_gene: TRBD2
CDR3nt: TGTGCCAGCATTCCGGCGGGAGGCTACAATGAGCAGTTCTTC
CDR3aa: CASIPAGGYNEQFF

j_gene: TRBJ2-1
v_gene: TRBV5-1
abundance: -
d_gene: TRBD2
CDR3nt: TGCGCCAGCAGCCCGGGGGGGGGATACAATGAGCAGTTCTTC
CDR3aa: CASSPGGGYNEQFF

j_gene: TRBJ2-5
v_gene: TRBV2
abundance: -
d_gene: TRBD1
CDR3nt: TGTGCCAGCAGAGGGGACAGGTCTCAAGAGACCCAGTACTTC
CDR3aa: CASRGDRSQETQYF

j_gene: TRBJ1-1
v_gene: TRBV19
abundance: few
d_gene: TRBD1
CDR3nt: TGTGCCAGTCACAGGGGTCGGGGCACTGAAGCTTTCTTT
CDR3aa: CASHRGRGTEAFF

j_gene: TRBJ1-5
v_gene: TRBV30
abundance: few
d_gene: -
CDR3nt: TGTGCCTGGACAGCCTTCGGGACTCTCGGCAATCAGCCCCAGCATTTT
CDR3aa: CAWTAFGTLGNQPQHF

j_gene: TRBJ1-5
v_gene: TRBV6-1
abundance: -
d_gene: -
CDR3nt: TGTGCCAGCAGGAGGACAAAGAATCAGCCCCAGCATTTT
CDR3aa: CASRRTKNQPQHF

j_gene: TRBJ1-2
v_gene: TRBV10-3
abundance: few
d_gene: -
CDR3nt: TGTGCCACCAAAGGGACTTTGGCGGGCTATGGCTACACCTTC
CDR3aa: CATKGTLAGYGYTF

j_gene: TRBJ2-7
v_gene: TRBV20-1
abundance: few
d_gene: -
CDR3nt: TGCAGTGCTAGCGGTCTCGGGGAGCAGTACTTC
CDR3aa: CSASGLGEQYF

j_gene: TRBJ2-1
v_gene: TRBV7-2
abundance: -
d_gene: TRBD2
CDR3nt: TGTGCCAGCAGGGGACTAGCGGGGTACAATGAGCAGTTCTTC
CDR3aa: CASRGLAGYNEQFF

j_gene: TRBJ2-1
v_gene: TRBV7-2
abundance: -
d_gene: TRBD2
CDR3nt: TGTGCCAGCAGCTTTCAACTAGCGGGAAGCTCCTACAATGAGCAGTTCTTC
CDR3aa: CASSFQLAGSSYNEQFF

j_gene: TRBJ2-7
v_gene: TRBV30
abundance: few
d_gene: -
CDR3nt: TGTGCCTGGGTTAGTCAGGGAGGCTTGATCTACGAGCAGTACTTC
CDR3aa: CAWVSQGGLIYEQYF

j_gene: TRBJ2-3
v_gene: TRBV10-3
abundance: few
d_gene: -
CDR3nt: TGTGCCATCACCGGAAGGGGGTCCGGGGATACGCAGTATTTT
CDR3aa: CAITGRGSGDTQYF

j_gene: TRBJ2-5
v_gene: TRBV7-2
abundance: -
d_gene: TRBD2
CDR3nt: TGTGCCAGCAGTTCCGGGACTAGCGTGCAAGAGACCCAGTACTTC
CDR3aa: CASSSGTSVQETQYF

j_gene: TRBJ2-7
v_gene: TRBV5-6
abundance: -
d_gene: -
CDR3nt: TGTGCCAGCAGCTTGGCCGGTAGCTACGAGCAGTACTTC
CDR3aa: CASSLAGSYEQYF

j_gene: TRBJ1-2
v_gene: TRBV4-2
abundance: -
d_gene: TRBD1
CDR3nt: TGTGCCAGCAGCTCCACAGGGGGAGATGGCTACACCTTC
CDR3aa: CASSSTGGDGYTF

j_gene: TRBJ2-5
v_gene: TRBV19
abundance: -
d_gene: -
CDR3nt: TGTGCCAGTACCCCATGGAGGGGGAGGGCCGGGGAGACCCAGTACTTC
CDR3aa: CASTPWRGRAGETQYF

j_gene: TRBJ2-6
v_gene: TRBV18
abundance: few
d_gene: -
CDR3nt: TGTGCCAGCTCACCACGGTTCGGGACTGGGGCCAACGTCCTGACTTTC
CDR3aa: CASSPRFGTGANVLTF

j_gene: TRBJ1-4
v_gene: TRBV30
abundance: few
d_gene: -
CDR3nt: TGTGCCTGGAGTGTACAAGAAAAACTGTTTTTT
CDR3aa: CAWSVQEKLFF

j_gene: TRBJ2-3
v_gene: TRBV5-1
abundance: -
d_gene: -
CDR3nt: TGCGCCAGCAGCTTGAGCCCGGACAGCAAGACAGATACGCAGTATTTT
CDR3aa: CASSLSPDSKTDTQYF

j_gene: TRBJ2-1
v_gene: TRBV11-2
abundance: -
d_gene: -
CDR3nt: TGTGCCAGCAGCCCAGACAGGCAAACTTACAATGAGCAGTTCTTC
CDR3aa: CASSPDRQTYNEQFF

j_gene: TRBJ2-1
v_gene: TRBV10-3
abundance: few
d_gene: TRBD1
CDR3nt: TGTGCCATCAGTGAATCGGGACAGTGGGAGTTCTTC
CDR3aa: CAISESGQWEFF

j_gene: TRBJ1-5
v_gene: TRBV18
abundance: few
d_gene: TRBD1
CDR3nt: TGTGCCAGCTCACCAGAGGGACAGGGTAATCAGCCCCAGCATTTT
CDR3aa: CASSPEGQGNQPQHF

j_gene: TRBJ1-4
v_gene: TRBV6-5
abundance: -
d_gene: -
CDR3nt: TGTGCCAGCAGTTACGGAGGGTACTCAACTAATGAAAAACTGTTTTTT
CDR3aa: CASSYGGYSTNEKLFF

j_gene: TRBJ1-4
v_gene: TRBV4-1
abundance: few
d_gene: -
CDR3nt: TGCGCCAGCAGCCAAGATCCGGGTGGTACTAATGAAAAACTGTTTTTT
CDR3aa: CASSQDPGGTNEKLFF

j_gene: TRBJ2-2
v_gene: TRBV11-2
abundance: -
d_gene: -
CDR3nt: TGTGCCAGCAGCCCTACTAGGACCGGGGAGCTGTTTTTT
CDR3aa: CASSPTRTGELFF

j_gene: TRBJ2-4
v_gene: TRBV15
abundance: -
d_gene: -
CDR3nt: TGTGCCACCAGACAGGCCGACGGGAACATTCAGTACTTC
CDR3aa: CATRQADGNIQYF

j_gene: TRBJ2-1
v_gene: TRBV6-6
abundance: few
d_gene: -
CDR3nt: TGTGCCAGCAGTCCAGGGAACAATGAGCAGTTCTTC
CDR3aa: CASSPGNNEQFF

j_gene: TRBJ2-1
v_gene: TRBV30
abundance: -
d_gene: TRBD1
CDR3nt: TGTGCCTGGAGTTCTCTCGGGACAGGGAGGGGCGAGGAGCAGTTCTTC
CDR3aa: CAWSSLGTGRGEEQFF

j_gene: TRBJ2-3
v_gene: TRBV5-1
abundance: few
d_gene: TRBD2
CDR3nt: TGCGCCAGCAGCCCGGGGGGGTCCACAGATACGCAGTATTTT
CDR3aa: CASSPGGSTDTQYF